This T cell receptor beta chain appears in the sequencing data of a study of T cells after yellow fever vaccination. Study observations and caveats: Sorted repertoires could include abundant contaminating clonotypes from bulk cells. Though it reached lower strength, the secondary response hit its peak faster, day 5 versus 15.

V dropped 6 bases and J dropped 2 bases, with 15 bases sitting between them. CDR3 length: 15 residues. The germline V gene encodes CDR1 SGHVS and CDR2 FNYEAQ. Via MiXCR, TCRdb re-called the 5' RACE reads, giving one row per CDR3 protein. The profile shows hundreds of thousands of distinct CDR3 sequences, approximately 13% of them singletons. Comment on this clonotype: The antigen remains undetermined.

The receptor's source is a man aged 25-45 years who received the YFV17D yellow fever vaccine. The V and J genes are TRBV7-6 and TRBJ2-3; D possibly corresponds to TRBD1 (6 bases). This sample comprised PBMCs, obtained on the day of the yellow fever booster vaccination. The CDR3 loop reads CASSNGQRYTDTQYF. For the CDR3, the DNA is TGTGCCAGCAGTAACGGACAGCGCTACACAGATACGCAGTATTTT. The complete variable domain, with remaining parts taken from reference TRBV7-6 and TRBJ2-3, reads GAGVSQSPRYKVTKRGQDVALRCDPISGHVSLYWYRQALGQGPEFLTYFNYEAQQDKSGLPNDRFSAERPEGSISTLTIQRTEQRDSAMYRCASSNGQRYTDTQYFGPGTRLTVL.